The 28 T cell receptor beta chains in this list originate from one sample, sequenced in a study of blood T cell repertoires in COVID-19. Clones were sequenced by immunoSEQ multiplex PCR, and TCRdb holds only the in-frame ones, with some missing. The table includes approximately 110,000 clones, around 64% detected once. Sequenced input: peripheral blood. These receptors all stem from a human donor with acute or convalescent COVID-19. The donor label of this sample is uncertain.

V and J are TRBV6-5 and TRBJ1-2, with 7 bases identical to TRBD1. The V gene's germline CDR1 is MNHEY and CDR2 SVGAGI. J lost 8 bases, V lost 10 bases, and 7 bases had no gene match. The CDR3 totals 11 residues. CDR3 DNA: TGTGCCAAGGACAGGCCTAGAGGCTACACCTTC. Protein product: CAKDRPRGYTF.

The gene calls are TRBV3-1 (or the pseudogene TRBV3-2) and TRBJ2-2; 13 bases agree with TRBD2. Germline CDR1 reads LGHDT; CDR2 reads YNNKEL (reference sequence). Trimming removed 6 bases from V and 6 bases from J; junction bases left unmatched: 10. The CDR3 runs 17 residues. The CDR3 DNA follows: TGTGCCAGCAGGAAGACTAGCGGGGGGCCCCGTCCCGGGGAGCTGTTTTTT. This encodes CASRKTSGGPRPGELFF.

The gene calls are TRBV5-1 and TRBJ2-1, with 9 bases matching TRBD2. Germline V gene data show CDR1 as SGHRS and CDR2 as YFSETQ. Trimming took 3 bases from V and 4 from J; bases not matched to a gene: 17. The CDR3 runs to 19 residues. DNA for the CDR3: TGCGCCAGCAGCTCAACCCTGGCCAGCGGGGGGACCTCGTACAATGAGCAGTTCTTC. Its translation is CASSSTLASGGTSYNEQFF. Based on the CDR3 plus reference TRBV5-1 and TRBJ2-1, the full variable domain is KAGVTQTPRYLIKTRGQQVTLSCSPISGHRSVSWYQQTPGQGLQFLFEYFSETQRNKGNFPGRFSGRQFSNSRSEMNVSTLELGDSALYLCASSSTLASGGTSYNEQFFGPGTRLTVL.

The CDR3 DNA follows: TGTGCCAGCAGCCCACGGACAGACAATGAGCAGTTCTTC. Its translation: CASSPRTDNEQFF. The chain combines TRBV7-3 with TRBJ2-1; possible D gene TRBD1, 6 bases. CDR3 length: 13 residues. Germline V CDR1 and CDR2: SGHTA, FQGTGA. Trimming stripped 5 bases from V and 5 bases from J, with 10 bases between.

The rearrangement joins TRBV7-2 to TRBJ1-4, with D perhaps TRBD1 (6 bases). The CDR3 length is 16 residues. Trimming removed 0 bases at V and 6 bases at J, with 14 bases between. CDR1 and CDR2 from the germline V gene are SGHTA and FQGNSA. CDR3 sequence (DNA): TGTGCCAGCAGCTTAGCGTGGGGGGGGCAATATGAAAAACTGTTTTTT. Translated, it gives CASSLAWGGQYEKLFF.

The chain joins TRBV5-1 to TRBJ1-3, with 10 bases aligning to TRBD1. The CDR3 runs to 17 residues. Germline V gene data show CDR1 as SGHRS and CDR2 as YFSETQ. J lost 1 base, V lost 4 bases, and 8 bases had no gene match. The CDR3 protein is CASSPRTGGESGNTIYF. CDR3 nucleotide sequence: TGCGCCAGCAGCCCACGGACAGGGGGAGAGTCTGGAAACACCATATATTTT.

The genes are TRBV7-9 and TRBJ2-2, with D maybe TRBD1 (6 bases). V lost 2 bases, J lost 6 bases, and 22 bases lay in between. This CDR3 has 18 amino acids. Germline values: CDR1 SEHNR, CDR2 FQNEAQ (reference sequence). The DNA of the CDR3 is TGTGCCAGCAGCTTACGGTGGACAGCCACCCTCCGGGCCGGGGAGCTGTTTTTT. Its translation: CASSLRWTATLRAGELFF.

This rearrangement joins TRBV7-2 to TRBJ2-1; perhaps TRBD2 as D (6 bases). V lost 1 base and J 0 bases, leaving 13 bases between the germline ends. The V gene's germline CDR1 is SGHTA and CDR2 FQGNSA. This CDR3 region has 17 residues. This CDR3 reads CASSLVASAGSYNEQFF. DNA of the CDR3: TGTGCCAGCAGCTTAGTGGCTAGCGCGGGCTCCTACAATGAGCAGTTCTTC.

CDR3 DNA: TGTGCCAGCAGCGTAGGCGCGGTAGCTAACTATGGCTACACCTTC. Translation: CASSVGAVANYGYTF. The chain has TRBV9 and TRBJ1-2; D not certain. Germline-derived CDR1 and CDR2 are SGDLS and YYNGEE. This CDR3 contains 15 residues. V was pared by 0 bases and J by 0 bases, with 9 bases between.

The chain employs TRBV30 and TRBJ1-1, with 8 bases fitting TRBD1. This CDR3 has 16 amino acids. The germline V gene encodes CDR1 GTSNPN and CDR2 SVGIG (reference sequence). V was clipped by 0 bases and J by 7 bases; unmatched bases: 13. DNA of the CDR3: TGTGCCTGGAGTGTACCATACGGGACAGGAATTCTTGAAGCTTTCTTT. This gives the protein CAWSVPYGTGILEAFF.

The rearrangement joins TRBV27 to TRBJ1-1; D is unresolved. The germline V gene has CDR1 MNHEY and CDR2 SMNVEV (reference sequence). V gave up 4 bases and J gave up 1 base, with 16 bases separating them. This CDR3 has 16 residues. As DNA, the CDR3 is TGTGCCAGCAGTTCAACTATTCGGGTGAAGAACACTGAAGCTTTCTTT. Translation: CASSSTIRVKNTEAFF.

The chain combines TRBV10-2 with TRBJ1-3; TRBD1 is a possible D gene (5 bases). Trimming shortened V by 0 bases and J by 2 bases, and 11 bases separated the two germline ends. This CDR3 has 16 residues. In germline, CDR1 is WSHSY, CDR2 SAAADI. This chain's CDR3 is CASSESGRGAGNTIYF. The CDR3 DNA follows: TGCGCCAGCAGTGAGTCGGGTAGGGGCGCTGGAAACACCATATATTTT.

This chain uses TRBV6-5 with TRBJ2-2; 12 bases align to TRBD1. Germline CDR1 reads MNHEY; CDR2 reads SVGAGI. V lost 5 bases, J lost 6 bases, and 4 bases stayed unmatched. CDR3 length: 15 amino acids. For the CDR3, the DNA is TGTGCCAGCAGTCGGGACAGGGGGCCCCCCGGGGAGCTGTTTTTT. It translates to CASSRDRGPPGELFF.

V gene TRBV7-9 combines with J gene TRBJ1-2; D perhaps matches TRBD1 (6 bases). The ends were cut back, 5 bases at V and 2 bases at J, with 15 bases in the middle. This CDR3 is built from 15 residues. Germline CDR1 is SEHNR and CDR2 is FQNEAQ (reference sequence). CDR3: CASSKERTANYGYTF. The CDR3 DNA sequence: TGTGCCAGCAGCAAGGAGAGGACAGCGAACTATGGCTACACCTTC.

V is TRBV29-1 and J is TRBJ1-3; D is unclear. Trimming removed 6 bases from V and 0 bases from J, with 6 bases in between. The CDR3 spans 12 residues. Germline loops: CDR1 SQVTM, CDR2 ANQGSEA. The CDR3 region has the DNA TGCAGCGTCGCAGGCTCTGGAAACACCATATATTTT. Its translation: CSVAGSGNTIYF.

This clone was detected only a few times. This chain links TRBV27 with TRBJ2-5, with 8 bases matching TRBD1. CDR3 length: 15 residues. Germline CDR1 MNHEY, CDR2 SMNVEV (reference sequence). The trim removed 6 bases at V and 2 bases at J, leaving 8 bases unmatched. The CDR3, as DNA: TGTGCCAGCAGCTCAATCACAGGGGGTCAAGAGACCCAGTACTTC. This gives the protein CASSSITGGQETQYF.

The chain has TRBV7-6 and TRBJ1-2; unclear D gene. CDR1 SGHVS and CDR2 FNYEAQ come from the germline V gene. V lost 5 bases to trimming and J lost 0 bases, with 13 bases between them. The CDR3 is 15 residues long. The CDR3 here is CASSNRAGANYGYTF. CDR3 coding DNA: TGTGCCAGCAGCAACCGAGCGGGAGCTAACTATGGCTACACCTTC.

DNA of the CDR3: TGTGCCAGCAGCTTAGGTCGCGGCCAGGGTAGGGGAAATAATGAAAAACTGTTTTTT. Residues: CASSLGRGQGRGNNEKLFF. V usage is TRBV7-9 and J usage is TRBJ1-4; tentative D call: TRBD1 (5 bases). V was cut by 1 base and J by 4 bases, with 22 bases left in between. Per germline, CDR1 SEHNR and CDR2 FQNEAQ (reference sequence). There are 19 residues in the CDR3. Full variable domain (missing parts from reference TRBV7-9 and TRBJ1-4): DTGVSQNPRHKITKRGQNVTFRCDPISEHNRLYWYRQTLGQGPEFLTYFQNEAQLEKSRLLSDRFSAERPKGSFSTLEIQRTEQGDSAMYLCASSLGRGQGRGNNEKLFFGSGTQLSVL.

CDR3 sequence (DNA): TGTGCCAGCAGCCACGTCTCCACTGGGAGCTCTGGAAACACCATATATTTT. Amino acid sequence: CASSHVSTGSSGNTIYF. The chain carries TRBV3-1 (or the pseudogene TRBV3-2) and TRBJ1-3; no firm D call. Germline V CDR1 and CDR2: LGHDT, YNNKEL (reference sequence). V was trimmed by 3 bases and J by 0 bases, leaving 15 bases between them. The CDR3 covers 17 residues.

The chain carries TRBV27 and TRBJ2-6, with D tentatively TRBD1 (5 bases). Per the germline V gene, CDR1 is MNHEY and CDR2 is SMNVEV (reference sequence). The CDR3 consists of 15 residues. Trimming removed 6 bases at V and 2 bases at J, with 11 bases between. In DNA, the CDR3 is TGTGCCAGCAGGGCGAAGGGGACTGGGGCCAACGTCCTGACTTTC. This encodes CASRAKGTGANVLTF.

The rearrangement links TRBV15 to TRBJ1-6; 8 nucleotides match TRBD1. The CDR3 contains 13 residues. CDR1 and CDR2 (germline): LNHNV, YYDKDF (reference sequence). V trimming: 8 bases; J trimming: 3 bases; junction bases outside the gene matches: 0. CDR3 amino acids: CATGQGYNSPLHF. Here the CDR3 DNA reads TGTGCCACCGGACAGGGCTATAATTCACCCCTCCACTTT.

The V call is TRBV30, the J call TRBJ2-5, with TRBD1 as a possible D gene (5 bases). With 2 bases removed from V and 9 bases from J, the gap between germline ends came to 16 bases. The CDR3 runs 13 residues. Germline V gene lookup returns CDR1 GTSNPN and CDR2 SVGIG (reference sequence). CDR3 in amino acids: CAWSPTARSAQYF. The CDR3 region has the DNA TGTGCCTGGAGTCCGACAGCCCGGTCGGCCCAGTACTTC. Combining the CDR3 with reference TRBV30 and TRBJ2-5 gives the whole variable domain SQTIHQWPATLVQPVGSPLSLECTVEGTSNPNLYWYRQAAGRGLQLLFYSVGIGQISSEVPQNLSASRPQDRQFILSSKKLLLSDSGFYLCAWSPTARSAQYFGPGTRLLVL.

The genes are TRBV2 and TRBJ2-2; 7 positions agree with TRBD2. Germline trimming cut 7 bases from V and 0 bases from J; bases unmatched to any gene: 2. The germline gives CDR1 SNHLY, CDR2 FYNNEI. The CDR3 consists of 14 residues. The CDR3 here is CASILAPNTGELFF. In DNA, the CDR3 is TGTGCCAGCATACTAGCGCCGAACACCGGGGAGCTGTTTTTT.

This chain joins TRBV4-1 and TRBJ1-2; possibly TRBD1 for D (5 bases). Germline loops: CDR1 MGHRA, CDR2 YSYEKL. V lost 1 base and J lost 0, with 12 bases in between. The CDR3 has 16 residues. The CDR3 DNA reads TGCGCCAGCAGCCAAGTCCCAGGGACTTCTAACTATGGCTACACCTTC. This gives the protein CASSQVPGTSNYGYTF.

V and J are TRBV24-1 and TRBJ2-5; D possibly corresponds to TRBD2 (6 bases). V was cut by 3 bases and J by 5 bases, with 15 bases left in between. This CDR3 contains 15 residues. The germline V gene has CDR1 KGHDR and CDR2 SFDVKD. CDR3 nucleotide sequence: TGTGCCACCAGTGATGGAGGGACCCCCGGGGAGACCCAGTACTTC. Its protein product is CATSDGGTPGETQYF.

This chain links TRBV11-2 with TRBJ2-7; 7 nucleotides agree with TRBD1. CDR3 length: 17 residues. J was trimmed by 6 bases and V by 0 bases; bases with no gene match: 14. From germline, CDR1 is SGHAT and CDR2 FQNNGV. The DNA of the CDR3 is TGTGCCAGCAGCTTAGATCGGGTAGGGGGCGAGCGAGGCGAGCAGTACTTC. Translating it yields CASSLDRVGGERGEQYF.

This clone was observed a single time. The chain carries TRBV3-1 (or the pseudogene TRBV3-2) and TRBJ1-1; maybe TRBD1 (6 bases). CDR3 length equals 16 residues. Trimming took 1 base from V and 3 from J, leaving 15 bases between them. Germline lookup yields CDR1 LGHDT and CDR2 YNNKEL (reference sequence). The DNA of the CDR3 is TGTGCCAGCAGCCAAGGGCAGGGGCGAAGAGACACTGAAGCTTTCTTT. The encoded protein is CASSQGQGRRDTEAFF.

The chain couples TRBV10-3 to TRBJ1-5, with a possible D match to TRBD1 (6 bases). V shed 8 bases and J shed 2 bases, with 10 bases lying between them. CDR1 is ENHRY and CDR2 is SYGVKD in the germline V gene. The CDR3 consists of 13 residues. DNA for the CDR3: TGTGCCATCTCAGGGGTGGGCAATCAGCCCCAGCATTTT. Protein product: CAISGVGNQPQHF.